This T cell receptor beta chain was sequenced during a study of cytomegalovirus exposure and HLA in healthy donors. V shed 7 bases and J shed 4 bases, with 16 bases lying between them. Germline V gene sequence: CDR1 SGHTA, CDR2 FQGNSA. CDR3 length equals 14 residues. This PCR relied on a set of 60 Vbeta primers and 13 Jbeta primers. Sequenced by immunoSEQ multiplex PCR; TCRdb stores in-frame clones only, minus some. The repertoire table contains 150,000 or so clones. The TCR was taken from a woman aged 50 to 60 in good health and CMV-seronegative. The rearrangement joins TRBV7-2 to TRBJ1-1; D possibly corresponds to TRBD1 (6 bases). Sequencing used PBMCs. The CDR3 nucleotides read TGTGCCAGCACCAAAGGCAGGGGCGGCACTGAAGCTTTCTTT. Protein: CASTKGRGGTEAFF.